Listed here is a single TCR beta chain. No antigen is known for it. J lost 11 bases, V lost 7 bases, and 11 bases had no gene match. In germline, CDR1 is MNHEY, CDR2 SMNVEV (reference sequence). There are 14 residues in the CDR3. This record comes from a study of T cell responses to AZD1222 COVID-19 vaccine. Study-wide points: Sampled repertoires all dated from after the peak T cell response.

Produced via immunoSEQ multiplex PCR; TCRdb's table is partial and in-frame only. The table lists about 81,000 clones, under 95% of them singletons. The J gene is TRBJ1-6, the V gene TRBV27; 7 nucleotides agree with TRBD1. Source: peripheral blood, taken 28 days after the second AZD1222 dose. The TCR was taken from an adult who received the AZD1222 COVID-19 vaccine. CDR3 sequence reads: CASTPAGRGAPLHF. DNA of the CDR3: TGTGCCAGCACTCCTGCCGGCAGGGGGGCACCCCTCCACTTT.